These 27 T cell receptor beta chains share one sample of origin, sequenced in a study of beta chain features in type 1 diabetes. The study reverse transcribed the entire isolated RNA, so it sequenced expressed TCRB transcripts. Generated by immunoSEQ multiplex PCR, the TCRdb table keeps only in-frame clones and is missing some. In the table there are fewer than 250,000 clones, about 14% of which are singletons. The source material was naive CD4+ T cells from blood. These receptors all stem from a woman between 35 and 50 years old in good health.

The chain has TRBV5-1 and TRBJ2-3, with no clear D. Looked up from germline, CDR1 is SGHRS and CDR2 is YFSETQ. The CDR3 extends over 13 amino acids. Trimming removed 2 bases from V and 0 bases from J, with 4 bases in between. In DNA form, the CDR3 reads TGCGCCAGCAGCTTCGGTAGCACAGATACGCAGTATTTT. Translating it yields CASSFGSTDTQYF.

This clone appeared a few times. This chain joins TRBV4-3 and TRBJ1-2, with TRBD1 matching over 11 bases. Germline V gene sequence: CDR1 LGHNA, CDR2 YSLEER. CDR3 length equals 15 residues. V was clipped by 3 bases and J by 6 bases; unmatched bases: 6. The CDR3 loop reads CASSHWDRGEDGYTF. The CDR3, as DNA: TGCGCCAGCAGCCACTGGGACAGGGGGGAGGATGGCTACACCTTC.

The chain links TRBV12-5 to TRBJ2-7; D gene unclear. The CDR3 extends over 11 amino acids. Germline V gives CDR1 LGHNT, CDR2 FRNRAP. V was cut by 3 bases and J by 6 bases, with 6 bases left in between. CDR3 DNA sequence: TGTGCTAGTGGTTTTAGATTCGAGCAGTACTTC. Encoded protein: CASGFRFEQYF.

This rearrangement joins TRBV10-3 to TRBJ2-3; 7 nucleotides line up with TRBD2. The CDR3 runs 17 residues. J was trimmed by 6 bases and V by 2 bases; bases with no gene match: 14. Germline V gives CDR1 ENHRY, CDR2 SYGVKD. CDR3 DNA: TGTGCCATCAGTGAGAACCCGGCGGGGCGGGAGATGGATACGCAGTATTTT. Translation gives CAISENPAGREMDTQYF.

This clone turned up a few times. The V and J genes are TRBV4-1 and TRBJ2-1; 9 nucleotides line up with TRBD2. Germline CDR1 MGHRA, CDR2 YSYEKL. The trim removed 1 base at V and 7 bases at J, leaving 8 bases unmatched. The CDR3 runs 16 residues. The CDR3 protein is CASSQVGGGARNEQFF. CDR3 DNA: TGCGCCAGCAGCCAAGTGGGCGGGGGGGCGCGAAATGAGCAGTTCTTC.

There are a few counts of this clone. The chain is built from TRBV2 and TRBJ2-7; D might be TRBD2 (7 bases). There are 13 residues in the CDR3. V was trimmed by 8 bases and J by 6 bases, leaving 17 bases between them. Per the germline V gene, CDR1 is SNHLY and CDR2 is FYNNEI. This CDR3 is CASQGYREGEQYF. CDR3 sequence (DNA): TGTGCCAGCCAAGGCTACAGGGAGGGCGAGCAGTACTTC.

For this clone: Since the CDR3 does not end with the conserved phenylalanine or tryptophan, this likely comes from a read error. The limits of the CDR3 on the DNA are not certain, so only TCRdb's listed CDR3 is given. The chain recombines TRBV21-1 with TRBJ1-2; no DNA check was done on the table's D call, TRBD1. TRBV21-1 is classified as a pseudogene. From its first to its last residue, the CDR3 has 14 amino acids. The CDR3 loop is CASSGICSPDRPHT.

This sequence joins TRBV10-2 and TRBJ1-2, with 7 positions matching TRBD1. The germline V gene encodes CDR1 WSHSY and CDR2 SAAADI. The CDR3 runs 13 residues. With V trimmed by 8 bases and J by 8 bases, 11 bases remained unmatched. CDR3 region: CASGSGGPGGYTF. CDR3 nucleotide sequence: TGCGCCAGCGGCTCAGGGGGTCCCGGGGGCTACACCTTC.

This clone showed up just a few times. The rearrangement links TRBV5-1 to TRBJ1-2; maybe TRBD1 (6 bases). CDR3 length: 15 amino acids. Trimming removed 2 bases at V and 4 bases at J, with 15 bases between. Germline loops: CDR1 SGHRS, CDR2 YFSETQ. CDR3 DNA sequence: TGCGCCAGCAGCTTAGGACAGACCGAGGGCTATGGCTACACCTTC. This translates into CASSLGQTEGYGYTF.

This clone showed up just a few times. The rearrangement links TRBV15 to TRBJ1-1, with TRBD1 matching 7 bases. The CDR3 is 16 amino acids. In germline, CDR1 is LNHNV, CDR2 YYDKDF (reference sequence). With 1 base clipped from V and 5 bases from J, the junction kept 10 bases outside the gene matches. CDR3 in amino acids: CATSRARGGEKTEAFF. The DNA for the CDR3 is TGTGCCACCAGCAGAGCGAGAGGGGGCGAGAAGACTGAAGCTTTCTTT.

V and J are TRBV5-1 and TRBJ2-3; a possible D gene is TRBD2 (6 bases). This CDR3 has 17 residues. Germline V lookup: CDR1 SGHRS, CDR2 YFSETQ. Trimming pared 0 bases from V and 2 bases from J, leaving 16 bases between. As DNA, the CDR3 is TGCGCCAGCAGCTTGGCGAGTCGGGGGTATCCCACAGATACGCAGTATTTT. Encoded protein: CASSLASRGYPTDTQYF.

This clone was counted a few times. The CDR3 sequence is CASSLVFAETQYF. In DNA form, the CDR3 reads TGTGCCAGCAGCTTAGTTTTTGCGGAGACCCAGTACTTC. The chain employs TRBV7-2 and TRBJ2-5; no reliable D call. The V and J ends lost 1 base and 5 bases respectively, with 8 bases between them. CDR3 length equals 13 residues. Germline V gene lookup returns CDR1 SGHTA and CDR2 FQGNSA. Full variable domain (missing parts from reference TRBV7-2 and TRBJ2-5): GAGVSQSPSNKVTEKGKDVELRCDPISGHTALYWYRQSLGQGLEFLIYFQGNSAPDKSGLPSDRFSAERTGGSVSTLTIQRTQQEDSAVYLCASSLVFAETQYFGPGTRLLVL.

This clone came up a few times. J is TRBJ1-2 and V is TRBV7-9; TRBD1 is a possible D gene (5 bases). The CDR3 extends over 13 amino acids. The V gene lost 5 bases and the J gene lost 6 bases, with 13 bases spanning the gap. CDR1 is SEHNR and CDR2 is FQNEAQ in the germline V gene (reference sequence). The CDR3 nucleotides are TGTGCCAGCAGCCCCGGGGGGTTGAATGGCTACACCTTC. It codes for CASSPGGLNGYTF.

This clone turned up a few times. This sequence joins TRBV7-2 and TRBJ2-1; D may be TRBD2 (6 bases). Germline V gene lookup returns CDR1 SGHTA and CDR2 FQGNSA. This CDR3 has 15 amino acids. Trimming removed 6 bases from V and 4 bases from J, with 16 bases in between. This chain's CDR3 is CASRPPGLQYNEQFF. In nucleotides, the CDR3 is TGTGCCAGCAGGCCCCCCGGACTACAATACAATGAGCAGTTCTTC.

This clone was detected a few times. The genes are TRBV7-2 and TRBJ1-2, with D possibly matching TRBD1 (5 bases). Germline V gene sequence: CDR1 SGHTA, CDR2 FQGNSA. The V and J ends lost 1 base and 4 bases respectively, with 13 bases between them. This CDR3 comprises 15 residues. CDR3 amino acids: CASSLDSGQGYGYTF. The CDR3 coding sequence is TGTGCCAGCAGCTTAGACTCTGGCCAGGGCTATGGCTACACCTTC.

The chain combines TRBV19 with TRBJ2-7; a possible D gene is TRBD1 (7 bases). Germline values: CDR1 LNHDA, CDR2 SQIVND (reference sequence). CDR3 length: 19 amino acids. Trimming took off 6 bases at V and 1 base at J, with 28 bases between the two ends. CDR3 residues: CASSTRGGTEGNPSYEQYF. DNA for the CDR3: TGTGCCAGTAGCACCAGAGGAGGGACAGAGGGAAATCCTTCCTACGAGCAGTACTTC.

This chain links TRBV5-1 with TRBJ2-7; 9 positions match TRBD1. The CDR3 has 14 amino acids. CDR1 is SGHRS and CDR2 is YFSETQ in the germline V gene. V shed 3 bases and J 1 base; nucleotides not matched to a gene: 2. The CDR3 region is CASSSTGGSYEQYF. CDR3 nucleotides: TGCGCCAGCAGCTCGACAGGGGGATCCTACGAGCAGTACTTC.

This clone turned up a few times. This CDR3 reads CASSTRPGQETGEQYF. The CDR3 nucleotides read TGTGCCAGCAGCACAAGGCCAGGACAGGAGACGGGCGAGCAGTACTTC. This rearrangement joins TRBV7-2 to TRBJ2-7; 7 nucleotides line up with TRBD1. The V segment lost 5 bases and the J segment 6 bases; nucleotides outside the gene matches: 16. Germline values: CDR1 SGHTA, CDR2 FQGNSA. The CDR3 sequence is 16 residues long.

The V call is TRBV15, the J call TRBJ2-5, with a possible D match to TRBD2 (6 bases). Germline V gene data show CDR1 as LNHNV and CDR2 as YYDKDF (reference sequence). The CDR3 is made up of 17 amino acids. The germline V and J ends were trimmed by 2 bases and 1 base, with 17 bases remaining between them. The CDR3 DNA follows: TGTGCCACCAGCAGAAGGAGGGGTGAAAGTCTCCAAGAGACCCAGTACTTC. This sequence encodes CATSRRRGESLQETQYF.

The rearrangement joins TRBV19 to TRBJ2-7; TRBD1 matches at 8 bases. J gave up 3 bases and V 6 bases, and 7 bases lay outside the gene matches. The CDR3 contains 14 residues. Per the germline V gene, CDR1 is LNHDA and CDR2 is SQIVND (reference sequence). CDR3 sequence (DNA): TGTGCCAGTAGGATACAGGGGGGCCTCTACGAGCAGTACTTC. Its protein product is CASRIQGGLYEQYF.

The rearrangement joins TRBV6-5 to TRBJ1-5, with TRBD1 matching 7 bases. The CDR3 runs to 15 residues. V gave up 0 bases and J gave up 7 bases; unmatched junction bases: 6. Germline V gene sequence: CDR1 MNHEY, CDR2 SVGAGI. This CDR3 reads CASSYSSRGIQPQHF. As DNA, the CDR3 is TGTGCCAGCAGTTACTCGTCCAGGGGGATACAGCCCCAGCATTTT.

In its sample, this clone was seen many times. V and J are TRBV29-1 and TRBJ2-1, with a weak D call TRBD1 (6 bases). Germline-derived CDR1 and CDR2 are SQVTM and ANQGSEA. The CDR3 covers 14 residues. V lost 8 bases and J 4 bases, leaving 18 bases between the germline ends. The CDR3 nucleotides read TGCAGCCCAACCATTCTACAGGGTTACAATGAGCAGTTCTTC. Translating gives CSPTILQGYNEQFF.

This clone appeared a few times. The chain carries TRBV6-6 and TRBJ1-6; weak D call: TRBD1 (6 bases). The CDR3 has 15 amino acids. Germline V CDR1 and CDR2: MNHNY, SVGAGI (reference sequence). V was shortened by 8 bases and J by 8 bases, with 19 bases between the two germline ends. CDR3 in DNA: TGTGCCAGCCCCTCAGGGGCCTGGCGGGATTCACCCCTCCACTTT. Translated, it gives CASPSGAWRDSPLHF.

This clone was observed a few times. This sequence joins TRBV27 and TRBJ2-5; D perhaps matches TRBD1 (5 bases). The germline CDR1 and CDR2 sequences are MNHEY and SMNVEV (reference sequence). The V end was cut by 2 bases, the J end by 4 bases, with 11 bases between. The length of the CDR3 is 14 residues. The CDR3 DNA is TGTGCCAGCAGTTTACAGGGATGGACAGAGACCCAGTACTTC. Its translation is CASSLQGWTETQYF.

The J gene is TRBJ2-3, the V gene TRBV7-9; D unclear. The CDR3 extends over 14 amino acids. V was pared by 4 bases and J by 3 bases, with 11 bases between. Per the germline V gene, CDR1 is SEHNR and CDR2 is FQNEAQ (reference sequence). CDR3 coding DNA: TGTGCCAGCAGCTCCCCCTCCGGGACAGATACGCAGTATTTT. This gives the protein CASSSPSGTDTQYF. Combining the CDR3 with reference TRBV7-9 and TRBJ2-3 gives the whole variable domain DTGVSQNPRHKITKRGQNVTFRCDPISEHNRLYWYRQTLGQGPEFLTYFQNEAQLEKSRLLSDRFSAERPKGSFSTLEIQRTEQGDSAMYLCASSSPSGTDTQYFGPGTRLTVL.

This clone came up a few times. The J gene is TRBJ1-2, the V gene TRBV15; D remains ambiguous. This CDR3 region has 14 residues. Trimming pared 0 bases from V and 4 bases from J, leaving 9 bases between. The germline V gene has CDR1 LNHNV and CDR2 YYDKDF (reference sequence). The CDR3 DNA follows: TGTGCCACCAGCAGAGACCAGGAGGTCTATGGCTACACCTTC. It translates to CATSRDQEVYGYTF.

The chain couples TRBV6-5 to TRBJ2-5; TRBD2 matches at 9 bases. Germline V gene data show CDR1 as MNHEY and CDR2 as SVGAGI. The junction had 1 base not matched to a gene; V was cut back by 7 bases and J by 4 bases. This CDR3 is built from 12 residues. CDR3 in amino acids: CASKLAGETQYF. The CDR3 DNA follows: TGTGCCAGCAAACTAGCGGGAGAGACCCAGTACTTC.